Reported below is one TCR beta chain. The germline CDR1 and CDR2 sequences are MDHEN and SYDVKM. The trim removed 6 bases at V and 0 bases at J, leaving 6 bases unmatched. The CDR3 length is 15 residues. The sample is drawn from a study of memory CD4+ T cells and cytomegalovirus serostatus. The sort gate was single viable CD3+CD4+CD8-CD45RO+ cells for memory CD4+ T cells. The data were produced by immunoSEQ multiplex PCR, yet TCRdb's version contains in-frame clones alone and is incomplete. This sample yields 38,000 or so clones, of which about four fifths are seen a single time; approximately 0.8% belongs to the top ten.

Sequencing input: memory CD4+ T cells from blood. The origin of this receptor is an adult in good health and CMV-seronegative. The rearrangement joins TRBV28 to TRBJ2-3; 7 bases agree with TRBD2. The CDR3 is CASSDAGDSTDTQYF. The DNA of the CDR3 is TGTGCCAGCAGCGACGCGGGGGACAGCACAGATACGCAGTATTTT.